This T cell receptor beta chain was documented in a study of cytomegalovirus exposure and HLA in healthy donors. Study in general: Unique TCRs numbering roughly 85 million, obtained from HLA-typed donors, made up an early data release.

On this clone itself: Its cognate antigen is unknown.

It was healthy bone marrow donors who served as donors. With 3 bases removed from V and 8 bases from J, the gap between germline ends came to 13 bases. The germline gives CDR1 MGHRA, CDR2 YSYEKL. CDR3 size: 13 residues. The PCR had 60 Vbeta and 13 Jbeta primers. The repertoire was sequenced with immunoSEQ multiplex PCR; TCRdb's copy has only in-frame clones and lacks some. The top ten hold 10% of the sample, which has around 200,000 clones, over 75% seen once. Whole-study results and caveats: Diagnosis of cytomegalovirus status made by the classifier reportedly showed high specificity and sensitivity. In a later analysis, HLA-associated beta chains showed higher expansion and lower generation probabilities than comparable chains.

The sample was PBMCs. The chain combines TRBV4-1 with TRBJ1-2; a possible D gene is TRBD1 (6 bases). The TCR sequence derives from a woman aged 45-59 years in good health and CMV-seropositive. In nucleotides, the CDR3 is TGCGCCAGCAGCCATCGGGGGGCGGGAGGCTACACCTTC. It yields the protein CASSHRGAGGYTF.